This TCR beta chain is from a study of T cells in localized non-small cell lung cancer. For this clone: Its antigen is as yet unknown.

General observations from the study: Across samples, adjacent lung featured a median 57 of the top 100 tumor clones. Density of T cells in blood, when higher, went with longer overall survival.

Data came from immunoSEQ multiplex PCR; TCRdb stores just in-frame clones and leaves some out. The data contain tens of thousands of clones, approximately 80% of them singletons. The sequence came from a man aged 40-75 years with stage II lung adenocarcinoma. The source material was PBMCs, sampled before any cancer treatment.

CDR3: CASFPDPTYTEAFF. The CDR3, as DNA: TGTGCCAGCTTCCCGGACCCTACATACACTGAAGCTTTCTTT. The chain has TRBV18 and TRBJ1-1; D is unresolved. The CDR3 covers 14 residues. Germline CDR1 reads KGHSH; CDR2 reads LQKENI. Trimming left V 7 bases short and J 3 bases short, with 15 bases between.